Reported below is one T cell receptor (beta chain). This sample was taken from a study of blood T cell repertoires in COVID-19. As for the study in general: The origin of the acute and convalescent COVID-19 samples was the United States, Italy and Spain. T cells, B-cell-depleted T cells, or PBMCs provided the cDNA or gDNA that served as material.

Per the original methods: Amplification of reference gene primers was used by the study to estimate nucleated cell counts. Clones were sequenced by immunoSEQ multiplex PCR, and TCRdb holds only the in-frame ones, with some missing. V, J and clone size are taken as reported in that table, and D and trimming were inferred from the DNA itself. The sample contains a few hundred thousand clones, about four fifths of which appear only once. The trim removed 4 bases at V and 1 base at J, leaving 7 bases unmatched. Germline V gene data show CDR1 as SGHRS and CDR2 as YFSETQ. The CDR3 sequence is 17 residues long.

The clonotype originates from a man older than 75 with acute or convalescent COVID-19. The chain couples TRBV5-1 to TRBJ2-7, with 14 positions matching TRBD2. Sequenced: peripheral blood. CDR3 nucleotide sequence: TGCGCCAGCAGCGCGGGACTAGCGGGAGAAGGGTCCTACGAGCAGTACTTC. It translates to CASSAGLAGEGSYEQYF.